Listed below are T cell receptor beta chains from one sample, sequenced in a study of T cells in Graves' hyperthyroidism and ophthalmopathy. TCRdb reprocessed the multiplex PCR reads with MiXCR, giving one entry per CDR3 protein. The sample holds more than 450,000 distinct CDR3 sequences, about 15% seen once. The sample comprised blood. These receptor sequences come from a woman aged 40 to 50 with Graves' hyperthyroidism. CDR3s include the opening cysteine and the closing phenylalanine or tryptophan. D genes are given only for firm matches. Part of the rows lack a size; the others show once, few, many or a class for expanded clones.

cdr3_length d_call j_call clone_size v_call cdr3_aa cdr3_nt
14 NA TRBJ1-4 many TRBV2 CASTPEGLGEKLFF TGTGCCAGCACGCCTGAGGGGCTTGGTGAAAAACTGTTTTTT
14 NA TRBJ1-3 NA TRBV3-1 CASSQDRWGTTIYF TGTGCCAGCAGCCAAGACAGGTGGGGAACCACCATATATTTT
13 NA TRBJ1-1 many TRBV30 CAWDAHTNTEAFF TGTGCCTGGGACGCCCATACGAACACTGAAGCTTTCTTT
15 NA TRBJ1-6 NA TRBV3-1 CASSQDRGHNSPLRF TGTGCCAGCAGCCAAGATCGGGGACATAATTCACCCCTCCGCTTT
17 TRBD1 TRBJ1-1 many TRBV3-1 CASSLGQGAPMNTEAFF TGTGCCAGCAGCCTTGGACAGGGGGCTCCTATGAACACTGAAGCTTTCTTT
16 NA TRBJ1-1 many TRBV12-3/TRBV12-4 CASSLAQSLGAPEAFF TGTGCCAGCAGTTTGGCCCAGAGCCTGGGCGCACCTGAAGCTTTCTTT
14 TRBD2 TRBJ2-7 many TRBV11-3 CASSLGAGSGEQYF TGTGCCAGCAGCTTAGGAGCGGGATCGGGAGAGCAGTACTTC
13 NA TRBJ2-2 NA TRBV20-1 CSASGQYTGELFF TGCAGTGCCTCGGGACAATACACCGGGGAGCTGTTTTTT
16 TRBD2 TRBJ2-1 few TRBV4-1 CASSHPGLAGLDEQFF TGCGCCAGCAGCCACCCGGGACTAGCGGGGCTCGATGAGCAGTTCTTC
17 TRBD2 TRBJ2-1 few TRBV4-1 CASSLQRERVPYNEQFF TGCGCCAGCAGCCTCCAGCGGGAGCGGGTCCCGTACAATGAGCAGTTCTTC
16 NA TRBJ2-3 NA TRBV16 CASSPVDRLRTDTQYF TGTGCCAGCAGCCCCGTCGACAGGCTAAGAACAGATACGCAGTATTTT
13 NA TRBJ1-2 many TRBV30 CAWRMGGNYGYTF TGTGCCTGGAGGATGGGGGGAAACTATGGCTACACCTTC
14 NA TRBJ2-7 NA TRBV20-1 CSARESTGAQEQYF TGCAGTGCTAGAGAGTCGACGGGGGCACAGGAGCAGTACTTC
15 NA TRBJ2-7 NA TRBV2 CASIQDRQAAYEQYF TGTGCCAGCATCCAAGACCGACAGGCAGCCTACGAGCAGTACTTC
13 NA TRBJ1-5 many TRBV10-3 CAIRQDVNQPQHF TGTGCCATCAGGCAGGACGTAAATCAGCCCCAGCATTTT
15 NA TRBJ1-3 NA TRBV28 CASRIVTSSGNTIYF TGTGCCAGCAGGATAGTAACCTCCTCTGGAAACACCATATATTTT
14 NA TRBJ2-1 many TRBV28 CASKLSTNYNEQFF TGTGCCAGCAAGCTTTCCACAAACTACAATGAGCAGTTCTTC
18 TRBD2 TRBJ2-2 NA TRBV7-3 CASSRYGQREANTGELFF TGTGCCAGCAGCCGCTACGGGCAGCGGGAGGCTAACACCGGGGAGCTGTTTTTT
16 TRBD2 TRBJ2-3 NA TRBV27 CASSFQLAGAGDTQYF TGTGCCAGCAGTTTTCAACTAGCGGGAGCAGGAGATACGCAGTATTTT
15 NA TRBJ1-1 many TRBV7-8 CASQRYQGTNTEAFF TGTGCCAGCCAGCGCTACCAGGGGACTAACACTGAAGCTTTCTTT
13 NA TRBJ2-7 few TRBV24-1 CATSDLWTYEQYF TGTGCCACCAGTGATTTATGGACCTACGAGCAGTACTTC
16 TRBD1 TRBJ1-5 few TRBV6-1 CASSELWGQGLQPQHF TGTGCCAGCAGTGAATTATGGGGACAGGGGTTGCAGCCCCAGCATTTT
15 NA TRBJ2-5 many TRBV28 CASSDSGPGSETQYF TGTGCCAGCAGCGACTCGGGACCTGGTTCGGAGACCCAGTACTTC
14 TRBD1 TRBJ2-7 many TRBV27 CATKPGTAHYEQYF TGTGCCACCAAGCCCGGGACAGCACACTACGAGCAGTACTTC
15 NA TRBJ2-7 many TRBV6-2/TRBV6-3 CASSYPRTGIYEQYF TGTGCCAGCAGTTACCCTAGGACGGGAATCTACGAGCAGTACTTC
13 NA TRBJ2-1 many TRBV14 CASSQVGRGEQFF TGTGCCAGCAGCCAAGTGGGTAGGGGTGAGCAGTTCTTC
13 NA TRBJ1-1 many TRBV11-2 CASSLDLGTEAFF TGTGCCAGCAGCTTAGATCTGGGGACTGAAGCTTTCTTT
14 NA TRBJ2-7 many TRBV6-1 CASSELGDSYEQYF TGTGCCAGCAGTGAATTAGGCGACTCCTACGAGCAGTACTTC
15 TRBD2 TRBJ2-5 NA TRBV5-1 CASSWGAGGRETQYF TGCGCCAGCAGCTGGGGAGCGGGAGGCCGAGAGACCCAGTACTTC
14 TRBD1 TRBJ2-7 many TRBV5-5 CASSFGGQGYEQYF TGTGCCAGCAGCTTCGGGGGACAGGGATACGAGCAGTACTTC
18 NA TRBJ2-7 many TRBV27 CASSSTGGTGGLDHEQYF TGTGCCAGCAGTTCCACAGGGGGAACGGGGGGACTAGACCACGAGCAGTACTTC
14 TRBD1 TRBJ2-1 many TRBV12-3/TRBV12-4 CASRGQGLDNEQFF TGTGCCAGCAGGGGACAGGGTCTTGACAATGAGCAGTTCTTC
15 TRBD2 TRBJ2-7 many TRBV7-9 CASSLLAGEPYEQYF TGTGCCAGCAGCTTACTCGCGGGAGAACCTTACGAGCAGTACTTC